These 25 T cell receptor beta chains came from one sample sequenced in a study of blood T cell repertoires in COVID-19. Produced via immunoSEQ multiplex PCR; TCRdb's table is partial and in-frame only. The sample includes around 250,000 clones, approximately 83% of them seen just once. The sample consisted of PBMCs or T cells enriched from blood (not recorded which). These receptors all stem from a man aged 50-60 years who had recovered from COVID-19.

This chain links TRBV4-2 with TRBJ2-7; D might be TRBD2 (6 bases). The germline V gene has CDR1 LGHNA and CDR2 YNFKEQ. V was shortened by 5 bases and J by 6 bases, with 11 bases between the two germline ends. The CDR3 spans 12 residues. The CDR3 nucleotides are TGTGCCAGCAGCATTCAGGGAGGCGAGCAGTACTTC. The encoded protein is CASSIQGGEQYF.

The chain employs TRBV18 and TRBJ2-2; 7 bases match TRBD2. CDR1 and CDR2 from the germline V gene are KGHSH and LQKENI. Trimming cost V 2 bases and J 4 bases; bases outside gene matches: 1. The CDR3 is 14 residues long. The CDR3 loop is CASSPGLVTGELFF. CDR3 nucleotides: TGTGCCAGCTCACCAGGACTAGTCACCGGGGAGCTGTTTTTT.

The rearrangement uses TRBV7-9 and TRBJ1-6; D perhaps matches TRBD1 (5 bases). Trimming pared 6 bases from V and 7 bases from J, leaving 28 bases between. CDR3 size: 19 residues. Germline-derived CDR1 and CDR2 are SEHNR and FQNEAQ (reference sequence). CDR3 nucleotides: TGTGCCAGCAGTAAATCACCCGGAGGGGCGCTGAGAAGGAATTCACCCCTCCACTTT. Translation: CASSKSPGGALRRNSPLHF.

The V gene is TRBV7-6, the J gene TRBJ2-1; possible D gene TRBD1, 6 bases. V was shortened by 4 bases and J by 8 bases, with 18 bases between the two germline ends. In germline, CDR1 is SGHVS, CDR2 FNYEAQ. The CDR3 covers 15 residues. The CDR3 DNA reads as TGTGCCAGCAGCTCACAGGGAGTTCTGCTTCATGAGCAGTTCTTC. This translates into CASSSQGVLLHEQFF.

For the CDR3, the DNA is TGTGCCAGCTCACCCCAACAGGGGGCGGGAAATCAGCCCCAGCATTTT. Its translation is CASSPQQGAGNQPQHF. The V call is TRBV18, the J call TRBJ1-5; 9 bases are a match to TRBD1. The germline CDR1 and CDR2 sequences are KGHSH and LQKENI. V lost 3 bases and J lost 4; bases outside the gene matches: 7. The CDR3 consists of 16 residues. The whole variable domain, filled in from reference TRBV18 and TRBJ1-5, reads NAGVMQNPRHLVRRRGQEARLRCSPMKGHSHVYWYRQLPEEGLKFMVYLQKENIIDESGMPKERFSAEFPKEGPSILRIQQVVRGDSAAYFCASSPQQGAGNQPQHFGDGTRLSIL.

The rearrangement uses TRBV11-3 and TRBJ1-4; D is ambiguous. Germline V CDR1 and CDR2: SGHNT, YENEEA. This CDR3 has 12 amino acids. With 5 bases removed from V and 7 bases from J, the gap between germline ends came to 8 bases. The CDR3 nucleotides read TGTGCCAGCAGCCCTAGAAGTGAAAAACTGTTTTTT. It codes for CASSPRSEKLFF.

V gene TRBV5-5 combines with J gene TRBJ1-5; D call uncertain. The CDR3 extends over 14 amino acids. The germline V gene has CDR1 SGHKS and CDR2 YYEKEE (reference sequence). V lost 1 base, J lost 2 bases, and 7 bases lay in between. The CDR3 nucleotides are TGTGCCAGCAGCTTGCAGGAGGGCAATCAGCCCCAGCATTTT. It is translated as CASSLQEGNQPQHF.

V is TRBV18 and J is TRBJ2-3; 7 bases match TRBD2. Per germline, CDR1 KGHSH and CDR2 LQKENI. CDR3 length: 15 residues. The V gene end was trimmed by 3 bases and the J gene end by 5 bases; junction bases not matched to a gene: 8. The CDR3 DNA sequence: TGTGCCAGCTCACCGGCGGGGAGGGCGGAAGATACGCAGTATTTT. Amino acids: CASSPAGRAEDTQYF.

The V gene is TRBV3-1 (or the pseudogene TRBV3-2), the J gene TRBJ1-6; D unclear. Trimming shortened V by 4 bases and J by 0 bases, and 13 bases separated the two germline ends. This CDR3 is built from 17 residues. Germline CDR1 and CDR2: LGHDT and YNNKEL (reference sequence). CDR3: CASSRGPKSSYNSPLHF. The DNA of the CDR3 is TGTGCCAGCAGCCGCGGTCCGAAGAGCTCCTATAATTCACCCCTCCACTTT.

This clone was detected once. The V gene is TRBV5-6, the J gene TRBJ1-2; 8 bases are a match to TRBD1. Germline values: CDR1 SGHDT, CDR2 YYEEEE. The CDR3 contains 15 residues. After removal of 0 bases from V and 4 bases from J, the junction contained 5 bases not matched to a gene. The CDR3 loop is CASSLDRGRFYGYTF. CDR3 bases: TGTGCCAGCAGCTTGGACAGGGGGAGATTCTATGGCTACACCTTC.

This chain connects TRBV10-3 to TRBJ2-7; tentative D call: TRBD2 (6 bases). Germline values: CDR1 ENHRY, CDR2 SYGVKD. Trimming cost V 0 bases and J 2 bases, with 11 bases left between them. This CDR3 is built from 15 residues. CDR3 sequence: CAISESKRVAYEQYF. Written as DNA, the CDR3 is TGTGCCATCAGTGAGTCGAAGCGGGTGGCCTACGAGCAGTACTTC.

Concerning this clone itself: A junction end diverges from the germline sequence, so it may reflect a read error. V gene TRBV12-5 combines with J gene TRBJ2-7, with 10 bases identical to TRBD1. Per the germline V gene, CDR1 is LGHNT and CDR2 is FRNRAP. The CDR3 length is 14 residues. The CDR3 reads CASGLRQGAYGQYF. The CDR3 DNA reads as TGTGCTAGTGGTCTAAGACAGGGGGCCTACGGGCAGTACTTC. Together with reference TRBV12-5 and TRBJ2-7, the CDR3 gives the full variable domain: DARVTQTPRHKVTEMGQEVTMRCQPILGHNTVFWYRQTMMQGLELLAYFRNRAPLDDSGMPKDRFSAEMPDATLATLKIQPSEPRDSAVYFCASGLRQGAYGQYFGPGTRLTVT.

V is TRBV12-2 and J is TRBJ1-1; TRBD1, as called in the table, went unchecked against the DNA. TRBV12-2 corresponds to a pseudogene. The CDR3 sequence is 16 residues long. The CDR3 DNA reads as TGTGCAAGTCGCTCCGGGACAGACGAACCGGGCACTGAAGCTTTCTTT. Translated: CASRSGTDEPGTEAFF.

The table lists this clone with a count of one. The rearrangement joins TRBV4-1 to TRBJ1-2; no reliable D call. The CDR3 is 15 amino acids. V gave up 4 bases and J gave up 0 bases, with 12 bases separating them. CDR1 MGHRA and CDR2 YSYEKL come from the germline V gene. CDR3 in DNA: TGCGCCAGCAGCCCCTCATACTTAGCTAACTATGGCTACACCTTC. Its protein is CASSPSYLANYGYTF.

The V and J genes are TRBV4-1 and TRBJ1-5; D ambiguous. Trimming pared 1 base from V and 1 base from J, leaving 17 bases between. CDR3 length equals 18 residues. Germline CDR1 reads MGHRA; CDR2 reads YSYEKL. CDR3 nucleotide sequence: TGCGCCAGCAGCCAAGCAATATGGACGGGAGGGAGCAATCAGCCCCAGCATTTT. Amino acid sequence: CASSQAIWTGGSNQPQHF.

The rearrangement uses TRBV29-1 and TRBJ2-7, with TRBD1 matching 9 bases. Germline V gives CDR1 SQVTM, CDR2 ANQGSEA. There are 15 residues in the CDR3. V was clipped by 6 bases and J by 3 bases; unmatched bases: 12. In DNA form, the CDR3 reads TGCAGCGTGACCAACCCGACAGGGGGGGGCTACGAGCAGTACTTC. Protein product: CSVTNPTGGGYEQYF.

CDR3 DNA: TGCGCCAGCAGCTTGTCCGGGGACACTCATCAGCCCCAGCATTTT. The encoded protein is CASSLSGDTHQPQHF. V is TRBV5-1 and J is TRBJ1-5; possible D gene TRBD1, 6 bases. Trimming removed 1 base from V and 5 bases from J, with 13 bases in between. The CDR3 is made up of 15 amino acids. Germline loops: CDR1 SGHRS, CDR2 YFSETQ.

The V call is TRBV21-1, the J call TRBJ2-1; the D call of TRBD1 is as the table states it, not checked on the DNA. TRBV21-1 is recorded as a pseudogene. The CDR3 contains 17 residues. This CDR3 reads CASSKGFTGDSYNEQFF. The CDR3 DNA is TGTGCCAGCAGCAAAGGATTCACAGGGGACTCCTACAATGAGCAGTTCTTC.

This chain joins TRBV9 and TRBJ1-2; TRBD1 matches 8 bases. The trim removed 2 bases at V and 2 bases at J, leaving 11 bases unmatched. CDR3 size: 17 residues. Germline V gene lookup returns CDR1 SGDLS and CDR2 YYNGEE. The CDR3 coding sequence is TGTGCCAGCAGCGTTGGACAGGGCCTCACTTTAAACTATGGCTACACCTTC. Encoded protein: CASSVGQGLTLNYGYTF.

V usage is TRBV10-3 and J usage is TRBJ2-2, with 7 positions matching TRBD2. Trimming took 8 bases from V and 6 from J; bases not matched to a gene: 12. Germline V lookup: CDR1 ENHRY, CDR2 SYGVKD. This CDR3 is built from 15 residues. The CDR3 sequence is CAIGIVSGTPGELFF. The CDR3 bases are TGTGCCATCGGTATAGTGAGCGGGACCCCCGGGGAGCTGTTTTTT.

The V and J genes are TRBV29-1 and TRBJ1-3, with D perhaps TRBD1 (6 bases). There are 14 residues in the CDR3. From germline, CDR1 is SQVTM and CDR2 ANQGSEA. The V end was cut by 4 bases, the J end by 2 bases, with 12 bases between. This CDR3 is CSVVGAGAGNTIYF. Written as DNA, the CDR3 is TGCAGCGTTGTAGGGGCAGGGGCTGGAAACACCATATATTTT.

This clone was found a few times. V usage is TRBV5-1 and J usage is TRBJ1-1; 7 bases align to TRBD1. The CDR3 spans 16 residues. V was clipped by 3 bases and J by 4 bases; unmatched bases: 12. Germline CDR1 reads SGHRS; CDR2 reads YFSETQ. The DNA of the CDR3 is TGCGCCAGCAGCTCGGAAGACAGGGCGTGGGGCACTGAAGCTTTCTTT. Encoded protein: CASSSEDRAWGTEAFF.

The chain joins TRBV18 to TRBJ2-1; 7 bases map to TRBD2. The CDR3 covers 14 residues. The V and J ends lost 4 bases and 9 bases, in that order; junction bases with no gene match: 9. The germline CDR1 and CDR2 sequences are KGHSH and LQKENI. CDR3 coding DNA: TGTGCCAGCTCACTTCAGGGAGGGATTGGTGAGCAGTTCTTC. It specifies CASSLQGGIGEQFF.

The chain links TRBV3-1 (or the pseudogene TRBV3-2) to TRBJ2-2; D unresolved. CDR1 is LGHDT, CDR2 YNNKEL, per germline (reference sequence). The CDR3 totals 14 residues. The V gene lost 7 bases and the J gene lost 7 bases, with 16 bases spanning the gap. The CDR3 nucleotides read TGTGCCAGCACCCCCTCCAGATCGATCGGGGAGCTGTTTTTT. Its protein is CASTPSRSIGELFF.

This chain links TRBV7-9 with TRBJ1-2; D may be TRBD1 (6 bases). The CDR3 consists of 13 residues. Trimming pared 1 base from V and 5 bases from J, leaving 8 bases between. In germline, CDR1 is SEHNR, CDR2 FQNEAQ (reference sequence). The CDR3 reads CASSLGTAYGYTF. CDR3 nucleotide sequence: TGTGCCAGCAGCTTAGGGACAGCTTATGGCTACACCTTC.